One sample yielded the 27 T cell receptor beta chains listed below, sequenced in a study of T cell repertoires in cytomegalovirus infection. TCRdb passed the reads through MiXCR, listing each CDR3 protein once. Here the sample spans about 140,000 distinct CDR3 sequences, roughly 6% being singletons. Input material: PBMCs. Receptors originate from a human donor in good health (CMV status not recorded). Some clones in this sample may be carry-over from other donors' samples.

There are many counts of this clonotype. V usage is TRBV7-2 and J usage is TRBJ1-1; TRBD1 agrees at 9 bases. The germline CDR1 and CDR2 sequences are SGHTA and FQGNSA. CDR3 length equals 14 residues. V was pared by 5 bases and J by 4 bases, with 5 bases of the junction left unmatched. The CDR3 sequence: CASSLQGAGTEAFF. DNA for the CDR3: TGTGCCAGCAGCCTACAGGGGGCGGGCACTGAAGCTTTCTTT.

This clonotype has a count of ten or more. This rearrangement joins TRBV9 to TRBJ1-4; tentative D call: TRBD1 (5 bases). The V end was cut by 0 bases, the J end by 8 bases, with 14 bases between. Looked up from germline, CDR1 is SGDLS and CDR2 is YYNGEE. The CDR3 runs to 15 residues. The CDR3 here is CASSVDGTPAEKLFF. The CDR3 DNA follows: TGTGCCAGCAGCGTAGACGGGACCCCGGCAGAAAAACTGTTTTTT.

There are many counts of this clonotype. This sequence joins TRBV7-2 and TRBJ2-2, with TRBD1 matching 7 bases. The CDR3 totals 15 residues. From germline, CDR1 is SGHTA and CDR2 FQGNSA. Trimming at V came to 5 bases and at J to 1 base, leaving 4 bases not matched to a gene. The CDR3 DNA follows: TGTGCCAGCAGCACTCGGACAGGGAACACCGGGGAGCTGTTTTTT. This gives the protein CASSTRTGNTGELFF. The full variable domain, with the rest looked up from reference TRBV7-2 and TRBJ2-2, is GAGVSQSPSNKVTEKGKDVELRCDPISGHTALYWYRQSLGQGLEFLIYFQGNSAPDKSGLPSDRFSAERTGGSVSTLTIQRTQQEDSAVYLCASSTRTGNTGELFFGEGSRLTVL.

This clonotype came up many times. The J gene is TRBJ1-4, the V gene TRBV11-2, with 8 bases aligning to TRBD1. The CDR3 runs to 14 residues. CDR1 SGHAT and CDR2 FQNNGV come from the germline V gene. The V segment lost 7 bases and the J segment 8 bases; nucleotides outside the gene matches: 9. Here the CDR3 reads CASNSDRGGEKLFF. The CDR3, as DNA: TGTGCCAGCAACTCTGACAGGGGCGGCGAAAAACTGTTTTTT.

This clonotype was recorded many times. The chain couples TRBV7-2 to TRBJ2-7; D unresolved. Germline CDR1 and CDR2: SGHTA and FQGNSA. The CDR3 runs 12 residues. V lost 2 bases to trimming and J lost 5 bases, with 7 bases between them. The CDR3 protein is CASSLRANEQYF. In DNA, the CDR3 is TGTGCCAGCAGCTTAAGGGCTAACGAGCAGTACTTC.

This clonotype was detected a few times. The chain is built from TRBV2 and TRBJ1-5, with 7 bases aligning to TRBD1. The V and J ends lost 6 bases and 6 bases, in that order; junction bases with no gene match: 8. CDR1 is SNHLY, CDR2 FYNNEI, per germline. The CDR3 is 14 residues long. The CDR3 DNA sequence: TGTGCCAGCAGATCTGTCCGGGACAGTCAGCCCCAGCATTTT. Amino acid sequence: CASRSVRDSQPQHF.

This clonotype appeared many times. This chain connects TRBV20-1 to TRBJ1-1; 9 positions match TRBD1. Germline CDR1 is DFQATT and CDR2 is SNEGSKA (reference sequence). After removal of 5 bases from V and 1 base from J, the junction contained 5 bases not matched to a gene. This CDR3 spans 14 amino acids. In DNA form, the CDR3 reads TGCAGTGCTCTTCCGGGACAGGGGAACACTGAAGCTTTCTTT. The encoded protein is CSALPGQGNTEAFF.

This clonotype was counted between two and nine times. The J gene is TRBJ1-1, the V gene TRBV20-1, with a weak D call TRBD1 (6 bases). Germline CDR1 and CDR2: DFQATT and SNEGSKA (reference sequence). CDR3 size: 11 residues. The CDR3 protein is CSEQGNTEAFF. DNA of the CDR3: TGCAGCGAACAGGGAAACACTGAAGCTTTCTTT.

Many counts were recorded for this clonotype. CDR3 nucleotides: TGTGCCAGCAGCTATCTCGCGGGACAGGCTCAAGCTTTCTTT. Amino acids: CASSYLAGQAQAFF. This chain joins TRBV7-8 and TRBJ1-1; TRBD1 aligns across 8 bases. The V gene end was trimmed by 4 bases and the J gene end by 9 bases; junction bases not matched to a gene: 10. From germline, CDR1 is SGHVS and CDR2 FQNEAQ. This CDR3 is 14 amino acids long.

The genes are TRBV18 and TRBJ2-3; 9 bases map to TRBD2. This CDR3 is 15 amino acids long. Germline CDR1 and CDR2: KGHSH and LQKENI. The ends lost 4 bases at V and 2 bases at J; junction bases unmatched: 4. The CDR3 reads CASSRSGGLTDTQYF. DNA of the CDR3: TGTGCCAGCTCACGAAGCGGGGGGCTCACAGATACGCAGTATTTT.

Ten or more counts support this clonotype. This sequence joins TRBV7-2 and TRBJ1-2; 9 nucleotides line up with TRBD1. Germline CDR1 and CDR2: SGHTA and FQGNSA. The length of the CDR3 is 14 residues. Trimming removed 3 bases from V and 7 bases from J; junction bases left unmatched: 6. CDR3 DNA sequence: TGTGCCAGCAGCTTGGACAGGGGTCTAGGTGGCTACACCTTC. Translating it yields CASSLDRGLGGYTF.

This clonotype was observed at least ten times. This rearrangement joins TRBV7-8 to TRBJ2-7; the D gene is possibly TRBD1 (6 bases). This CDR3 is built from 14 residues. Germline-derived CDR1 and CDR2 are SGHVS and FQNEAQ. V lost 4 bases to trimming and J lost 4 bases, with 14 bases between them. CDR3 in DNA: TGTGCCAGCAGCTCCCTACAGGGCCGGTACGAGCAGTACTTC. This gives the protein CASSSLQGRYEQYF.

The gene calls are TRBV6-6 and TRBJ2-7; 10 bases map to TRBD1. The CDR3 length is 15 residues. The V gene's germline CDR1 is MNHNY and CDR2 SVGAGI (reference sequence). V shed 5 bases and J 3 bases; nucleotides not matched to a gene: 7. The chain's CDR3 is CASSDGGQGFYEQYF. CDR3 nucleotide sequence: TGTGCCAGCAGTGACGGGGGACAGGGGTTCTACGAGCAGTACTTC.

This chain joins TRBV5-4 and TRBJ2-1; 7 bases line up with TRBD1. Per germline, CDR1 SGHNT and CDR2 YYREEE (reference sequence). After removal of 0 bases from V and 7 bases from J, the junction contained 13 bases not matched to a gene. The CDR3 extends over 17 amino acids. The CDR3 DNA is TGTGCCAGCAGCTTGGGGGACAGATCATTAGGTAGTAATGAGCAGTTCTTC. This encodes CASSLGDRSLGSNEQFF.

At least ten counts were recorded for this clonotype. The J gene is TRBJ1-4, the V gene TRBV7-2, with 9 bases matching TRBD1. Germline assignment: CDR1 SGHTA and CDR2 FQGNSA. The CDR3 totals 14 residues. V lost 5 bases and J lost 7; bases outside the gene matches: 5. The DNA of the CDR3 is TGTGCCAGCAGCCCCACGGACAGGGGTGAAAAACTGTTTTTT. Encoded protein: CASSPTDRGEKLFF.

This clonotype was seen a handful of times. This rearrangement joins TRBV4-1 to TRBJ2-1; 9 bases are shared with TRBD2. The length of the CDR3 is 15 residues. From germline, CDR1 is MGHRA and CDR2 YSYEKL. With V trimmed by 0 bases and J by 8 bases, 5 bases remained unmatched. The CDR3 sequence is CASSQDGLALDEQFF. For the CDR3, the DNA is TGCGCCAGCAGCCAAGACGGACTAGCGTTGGATGAGCAGTTCTTC.

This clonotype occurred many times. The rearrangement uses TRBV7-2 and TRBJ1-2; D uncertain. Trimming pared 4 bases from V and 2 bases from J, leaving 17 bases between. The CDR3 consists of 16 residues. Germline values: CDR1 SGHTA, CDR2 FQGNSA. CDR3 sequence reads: CASSSRGGVTNYGYTF. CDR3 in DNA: TGTGCCAGCAGCTCTCGGGGTGGGGTGACCAACTATGGCTACACCTTC. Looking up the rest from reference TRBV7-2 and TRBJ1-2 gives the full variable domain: GAGVSQSPSNKVTEKGKDVELRCDPISGHTALYWYRQSLGQGLEFLIYFQGNSAPDKSGLPSDRFSAERTGGSVSTLTIQRTQQEDSAVYLCASSSRGGVTNYGYTFGSGTRLTVV.

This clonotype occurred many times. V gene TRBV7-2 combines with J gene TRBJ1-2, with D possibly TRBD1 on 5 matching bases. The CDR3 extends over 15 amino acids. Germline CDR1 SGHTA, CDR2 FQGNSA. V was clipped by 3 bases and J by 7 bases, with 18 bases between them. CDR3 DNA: TGTGCCAGCAGCTTGTTTCGGGACGTGTGGTCTGGCTACACCTTC. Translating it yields CASSLFRDVWSGYTF.

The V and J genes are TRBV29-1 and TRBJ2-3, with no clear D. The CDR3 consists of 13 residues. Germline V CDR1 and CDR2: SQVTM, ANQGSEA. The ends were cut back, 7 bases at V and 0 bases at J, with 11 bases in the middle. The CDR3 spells CSAAPTSTDTQYF. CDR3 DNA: TGCAGCGCAGCACCGACCAGCACAGATACGCAGTATTTT.

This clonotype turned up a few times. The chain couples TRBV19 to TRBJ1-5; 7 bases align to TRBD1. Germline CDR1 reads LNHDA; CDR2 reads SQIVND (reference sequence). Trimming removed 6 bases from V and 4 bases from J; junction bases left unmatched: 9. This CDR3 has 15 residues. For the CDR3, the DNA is TGTGCCAGTAGCTTTAGCAGGGGGGAAAATCAGCCCCAGCATTTT. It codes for CASSFSRGENQPQHF.

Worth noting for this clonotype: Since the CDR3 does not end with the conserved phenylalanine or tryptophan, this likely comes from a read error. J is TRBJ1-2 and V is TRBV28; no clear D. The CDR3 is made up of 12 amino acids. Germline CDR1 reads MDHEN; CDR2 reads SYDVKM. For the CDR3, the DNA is TGTGCCAGTAGGACGGGGAACTATTGCTACACCGTC. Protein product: CASRTGNYCYTV.

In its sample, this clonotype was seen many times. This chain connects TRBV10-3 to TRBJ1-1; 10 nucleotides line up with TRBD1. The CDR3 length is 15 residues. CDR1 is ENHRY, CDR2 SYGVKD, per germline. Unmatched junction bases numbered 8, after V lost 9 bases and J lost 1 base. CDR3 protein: CAMAETGGRNTEAFF. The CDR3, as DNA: TGTGCCATGGCCGAGACAGGGGGCCGGAACACTGAAGCTTTCTTT.

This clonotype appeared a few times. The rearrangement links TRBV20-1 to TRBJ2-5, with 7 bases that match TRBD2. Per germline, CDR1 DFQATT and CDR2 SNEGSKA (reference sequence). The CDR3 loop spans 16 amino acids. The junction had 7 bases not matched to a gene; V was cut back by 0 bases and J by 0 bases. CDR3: CSAREYERGYQETQYF. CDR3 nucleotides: TGCAGTGCTAGAGAATATGAGCGGGGTTACCAAGAGACCCAGTACTTC.

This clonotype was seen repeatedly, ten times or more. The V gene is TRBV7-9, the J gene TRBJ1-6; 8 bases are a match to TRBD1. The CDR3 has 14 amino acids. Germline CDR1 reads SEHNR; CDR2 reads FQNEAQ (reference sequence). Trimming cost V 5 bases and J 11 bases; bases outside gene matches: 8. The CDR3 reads CASSPTGEGAPLHF. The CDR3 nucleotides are TGTGCCAGCAGCCCGACAGGGGAAGGAGCACCCCTCCACTTT. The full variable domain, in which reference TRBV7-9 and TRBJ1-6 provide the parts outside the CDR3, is DTGVSQNPRHKITKRGQNVTFRCDPISEHNRLYWYRQTLGQGPEFLTYFQNEAQLEKSRLLSDRFSAERPKGSFSTLEIQRTEQGDSAMYLCASSPTGEGAPLHFGNGTRLTVT.

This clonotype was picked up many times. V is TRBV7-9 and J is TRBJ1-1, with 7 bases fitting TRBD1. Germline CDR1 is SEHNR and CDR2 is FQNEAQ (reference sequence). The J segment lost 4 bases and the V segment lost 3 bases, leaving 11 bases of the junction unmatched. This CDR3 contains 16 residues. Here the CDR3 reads CASSLPQGVGSTEAFF. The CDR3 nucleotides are TGTGCCAGCAGCTTGCCCCAGGGGGTTGGTAGCACTGAAGCTTTCTTT.

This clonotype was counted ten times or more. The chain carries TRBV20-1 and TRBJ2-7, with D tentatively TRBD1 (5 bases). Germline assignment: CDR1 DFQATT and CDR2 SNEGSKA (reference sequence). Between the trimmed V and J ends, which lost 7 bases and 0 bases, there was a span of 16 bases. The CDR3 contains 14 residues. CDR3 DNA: TGCAGTGTAGGTGGGGCCCATAACTCCTACGAGCAGTACTTC. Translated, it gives CSVGGAHNSYEQYF.

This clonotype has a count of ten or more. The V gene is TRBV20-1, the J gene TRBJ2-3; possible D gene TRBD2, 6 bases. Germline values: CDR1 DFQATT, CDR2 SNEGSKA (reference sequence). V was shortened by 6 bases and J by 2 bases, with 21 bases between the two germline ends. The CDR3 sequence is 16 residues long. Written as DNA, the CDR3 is TGCAGTGCCACCTCCTTCGGCGGGGTCGTCACAGATACGCAGTATTTT. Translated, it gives CSATSFGGVVTDTQYF.